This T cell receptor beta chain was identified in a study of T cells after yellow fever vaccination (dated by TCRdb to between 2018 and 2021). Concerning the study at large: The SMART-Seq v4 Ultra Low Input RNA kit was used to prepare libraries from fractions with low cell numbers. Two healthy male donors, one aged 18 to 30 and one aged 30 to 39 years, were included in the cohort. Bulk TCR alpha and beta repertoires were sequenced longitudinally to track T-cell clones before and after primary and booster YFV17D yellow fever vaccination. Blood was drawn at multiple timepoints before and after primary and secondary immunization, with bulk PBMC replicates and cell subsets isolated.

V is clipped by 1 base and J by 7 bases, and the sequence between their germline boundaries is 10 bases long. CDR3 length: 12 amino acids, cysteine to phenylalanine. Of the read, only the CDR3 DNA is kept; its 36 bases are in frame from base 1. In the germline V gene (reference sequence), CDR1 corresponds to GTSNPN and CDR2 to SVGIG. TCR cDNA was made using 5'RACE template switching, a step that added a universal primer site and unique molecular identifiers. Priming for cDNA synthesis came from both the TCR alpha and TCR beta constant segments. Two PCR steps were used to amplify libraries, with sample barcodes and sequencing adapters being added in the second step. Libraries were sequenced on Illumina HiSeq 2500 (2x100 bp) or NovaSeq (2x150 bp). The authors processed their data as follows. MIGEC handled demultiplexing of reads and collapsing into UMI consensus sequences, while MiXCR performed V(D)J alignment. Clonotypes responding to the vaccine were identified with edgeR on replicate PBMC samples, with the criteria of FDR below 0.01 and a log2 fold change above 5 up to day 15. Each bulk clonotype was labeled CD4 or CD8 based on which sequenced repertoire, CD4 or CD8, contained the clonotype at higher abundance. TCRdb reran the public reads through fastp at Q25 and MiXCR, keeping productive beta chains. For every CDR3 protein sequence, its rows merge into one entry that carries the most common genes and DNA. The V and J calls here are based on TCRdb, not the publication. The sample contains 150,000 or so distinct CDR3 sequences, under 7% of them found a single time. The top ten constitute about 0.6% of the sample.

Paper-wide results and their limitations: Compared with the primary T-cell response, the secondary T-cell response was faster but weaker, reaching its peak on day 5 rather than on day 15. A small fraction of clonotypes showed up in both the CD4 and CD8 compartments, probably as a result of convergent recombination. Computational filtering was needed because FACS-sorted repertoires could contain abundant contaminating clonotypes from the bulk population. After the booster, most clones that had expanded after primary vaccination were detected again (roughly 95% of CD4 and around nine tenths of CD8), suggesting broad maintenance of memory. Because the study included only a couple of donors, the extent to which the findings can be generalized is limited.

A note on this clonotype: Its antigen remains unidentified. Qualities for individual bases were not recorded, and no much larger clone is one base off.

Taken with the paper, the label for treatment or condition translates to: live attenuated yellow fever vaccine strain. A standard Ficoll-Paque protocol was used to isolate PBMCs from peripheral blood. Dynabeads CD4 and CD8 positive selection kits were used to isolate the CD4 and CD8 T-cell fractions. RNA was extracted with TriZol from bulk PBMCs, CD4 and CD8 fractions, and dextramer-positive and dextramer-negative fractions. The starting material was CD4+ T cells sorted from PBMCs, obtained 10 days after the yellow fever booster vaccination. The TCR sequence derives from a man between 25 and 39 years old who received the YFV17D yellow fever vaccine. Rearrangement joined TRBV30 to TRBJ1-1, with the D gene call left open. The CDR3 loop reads CAWSASPVEAFF. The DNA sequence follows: TGTGCCTGGAGTGCCTCACCGGTTGAAGCTTTCTTT. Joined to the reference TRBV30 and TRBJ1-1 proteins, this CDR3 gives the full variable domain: SQTIHQWPATLVQPVGSPLSLECTVEGTSNPNLYWYRQAAGRGLQLLFYSVGIGQISSEVPQNLSASRPQDRQFILSSKKLLLSDSGFYLCAWSASPVEAFFGQGTRLTVV.